This TCR beta chain comes out of a study of siplizumab effects on memory and regulatory T cells. About this clone: Its antigen is not identified.

Profiling relied on immunoSEQ multiplex PCR, and the TCRdb table lists in-frame clones only, not all of them. Seen here are 100,000 to 120,000 clones, around nine tenths observed once, and the top ten hold 1% to 1.5%. Study findings and constraints: A minor share of alloreactive clones matched unstimulated subsets. Memory cells that were CD4+ and unstimulated gave rise to alloreactive sequences, which siplizumab significantly reduced.

The length of the CDR3 is 15 residues. Germline loops: CDR1 LGHNA, CDR2 YNFKEQ. Trimming at V came to 4 bases and at J to 6 bases, leaving 8 bases not matched to a gene. The chain joins TRBV4-2 to TRBJ2-3; 9 nucleotides agree with TRBD2. Sample: CD4+ T cells sorted from blood. This receptor was taken from a human donor in good health. The DNA for the CDR3 is TGTGCCAGCAGCCTGCGGACTAGCGCCTTGGATACGCAGTATTTT. Translating it yields CASSLRTSALDTQYF.